This note documents a single TCR beta chain sequence. Its antigen remains unidentified. This CDR3 has 16 residues. The junction had 14 bases not matched to a gene; V was cut back by 0 bases and J by 11 bases. CDR1 is SGHNT, CDR2 YYREEE, per germline (reference sequence). The record originates from a study of shared clonotypes between healthy human individuals. Some 30,000 T cell genomes, or roughly 200 ng DNA, went into the sorted-subset replicate PCRs. Per the original data handling: Filtering differed, since immunoSEQ gave only junction sequences and no quality scores. Sequencing used immunoSEQ multiplex PCR; TCRdb keeps in-frame clones, though not all of them. The D gene and trimming were derived from the DNA, and the V and J assignments and clone size from that table. Here the sample spans about 2.4 million clones, roughly 93% being singletons. Whole-study findings and limits: Large sequencing depth failed to make sorted-subset sequencing complete, rarefaction showed. Non-shared clonotypes displayed generation probabilities falling below those of clonotypes present in all four donors.

The sequence was collected from a man between 18 and 35 years old in good health. Some clones in this sample may be carry-over from other donors' samples. The chain joins TRBV5-4 to TRBJ2-7, with TRBD2 matching over 10 bases. Sequenced input: naive CD4+ T cells from PBMCs. Indicated subset: CD45RA+ positively selected. CDR3 in amino acids: CASSLGPGLAMMSEYF. For the CDR3, the DNA is TGTGCCAGCAGCTTGGGTCCGGGACTAGCGATGATGAGTGAGTACTTC.